The clone carrying this T cell receptor beta chain has at least ten counts. Its antigen is as yet unknown. Other DNA sequences in the same sample also yield this CDR3. Within Nashville, Tennessee resided all donors, each a Caucasian adult. The material for each subset, its genomic DNA, was split evenly across several immunoSEQ plates. Measured with immunoSEQ multiplex PCR; TCRdb has only the in-frame clones, and not every one. The sample holds about 520,000 clones; approximately 81% are singletons and the top ten take 12%. This entry belongs to a study of shared clonotypes between healthy human individuals. Study-level results: Researchers sampled only blood; tissue repertoires likely differ.

Sequenced sample: PBMCs. The TCR originated in a woman between 40 and 55 years old in good health. Some clones in this sample may be carry-over from other donors' samples.

CDR3 coding DNA: TGTGCCAGCAGCTCTGGGGGGACTAGCGGGAGTGCAGATACGCAGTATTTT. Residues: CASSSGGTSGSADTQYF. The chain links TRBV7-9 to TRBJ2-3, with TRBD2 identical over 14 bases. CDR3 length: 17 residues. Germline CDR1 and CDR2: SEHNR and FQNEAQ (reference sequence). V shed 4 bases and J 4 bases; nucleotides not matched to a gene: 7. Using reference TRBV7-9 and TRBJ2-3 for the parts outside the CDR3, the full variable domain is DTGVSQNPRHKITKRGQNVTFRCDPISEHNRLYWYRQTLGQGPEFLTYFQNEAQLEKSRLLSDRFSAERPKGSFSTLEIQRTEQGDSAMYLCASSSGGTSGSADTQYFGPGTRLTVL.